These 6 T cell receptor beta chains were all obtained from the same sample, sequenced in a study of vaccination and CD4 T cells after COVID-19. For these TCRs, the target antigens are not known. Treatment here: approximately nine-day PBMC culture with coronavirus spike peptide pools or control peptides (ViraFEST assay). Sequenced with the Oncomine TCR Beta short-read assay was DNA taken from cultured CD4+ T cells. TCRdb fed the PCR reads into MiXCR, producing one record per CDR3 protein. Of approximately 15,000 distinct CDR3 sequences listed, approximately 47% are singletons. Sequencing was carried out using CD4+ T cells from blood, cultured in vitro. Receptors originate from a human donor who had recovered from COVID-19.

V gene TRBV5-1 combines with J gene TRBJ2-3; D ambiguous. Germline-derived CDR1 and CDR2 are SGHRS and YFSETQ. V was clipped by 4 bases and J by 2 bases, with 5 bases between them. The CDR3 sequence is 12 residues long. The CDR3 region is CASSTPTDTQYF. The CDR3 DNA reads TGCGCCAGCAGCACCCCCACAGATACGCAGTATTTT.

The chain employs TRBV20-1 and TRBJ2-7; TRBD2 matches 7 bases. The CDR3 is 15 amino acids. Trimming at V came to 1 base and at J to 6 bases, leaving 12 bases not matched to a gene. The germline gives CDR1 DFQATT, CDR2 SNEGSKA (reference sequence). This CDR3 reads CSARGAAGNGGEQYF. The CDR3 DNA reads as TGCAGTGCTAGAGGGGCAGCGGGGAACGGTGGCGAGCAGTACTTC.

This clonotype showed up just a few times. The chain recombines TRBV19 with TRBJ1-2, with TRBD1 identical over 10 bases. Trimming cost V 8 bases and J 2 bases; bases outside gene matches: 5. This CDR3 has 14 amino acids. Per the germline V gene, CDR1 is LNHDA and CDR2 is SQIVND (reference sequence). The CDR3 region is CASVPGQGNYGYTF. The CDR3 bases are TGTGCCAGTGTCCCGGGACAGGGGAACTATGGCTACACCTTC.

This clonotype was seen only a few times. CDR3 protein: CASSLGQNTEAFF. The CDR3 nucleotides are TGTGCCAGCAGTCTCGGACAGAACACTGAAGCTTTCTTT. The chain recombines TRBV12-3 or TRBV12-4 with TRBJ1-1; D possibly corresponds to TRBD1 (5 bases). V lost 5 bases, J lost 1 base, and 8 bases lay in between. The length of the CDR3 is 13 residues.

This clonotype appeared a few times. The gene calls are TRBV5-1 and TRBJ1-2; possible D gene TRBD1, 5 bases. Per germline, CDR1 SGHRS and CDR2 YFSETQ. V was clipped by 1 base and J by 9 bases, with 19 bases between them. The CDR3 covers 15 residues. The CDR3 reads CASSLLGLEGRRYTF. DNA for the CDR3: TGCGCCAGCAGCTTGTTGGGGCTGGAGGGACGTCGCTACACCTTC.

The chain has TRBV7-2 and TRBJ2-3; no firm D call. Looked up from germline, CDR1 is SGHTA and CDR2 is FQGNSA. Trimming stripped 5 bases from V and 2 bases from J, with 5 bases between. The CDR3 extends over 12 amino acids. CDR3: CASSLYTDTQYF. The CDR3 DNA is TGTGCCAGCAGCCTCTACACAGATACGCAGTATTTT.